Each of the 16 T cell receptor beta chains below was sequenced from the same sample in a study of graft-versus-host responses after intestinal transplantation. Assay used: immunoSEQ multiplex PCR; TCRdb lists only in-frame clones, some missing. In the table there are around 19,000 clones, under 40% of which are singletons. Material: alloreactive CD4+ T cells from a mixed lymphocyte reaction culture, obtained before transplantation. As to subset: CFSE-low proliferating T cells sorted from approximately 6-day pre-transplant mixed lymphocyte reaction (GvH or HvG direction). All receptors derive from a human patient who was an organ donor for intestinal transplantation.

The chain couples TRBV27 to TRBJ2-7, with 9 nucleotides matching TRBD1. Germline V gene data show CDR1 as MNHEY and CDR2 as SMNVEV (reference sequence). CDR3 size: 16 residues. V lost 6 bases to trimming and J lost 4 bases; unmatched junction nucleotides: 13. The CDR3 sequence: CASSNLRTGDRYEQYF. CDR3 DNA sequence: TGTGCCAGCAGCAACCTCAGGACAGGGGATCGTTACGAGCAGTACTTC.

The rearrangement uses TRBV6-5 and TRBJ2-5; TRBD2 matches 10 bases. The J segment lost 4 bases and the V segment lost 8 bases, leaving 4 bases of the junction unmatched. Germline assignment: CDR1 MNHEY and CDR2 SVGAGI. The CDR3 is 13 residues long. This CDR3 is CASRTSGTETQYF. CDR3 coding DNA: TGTGCCAGCCGGACTAGCGGAACAGAGACCCAGTACTTC.

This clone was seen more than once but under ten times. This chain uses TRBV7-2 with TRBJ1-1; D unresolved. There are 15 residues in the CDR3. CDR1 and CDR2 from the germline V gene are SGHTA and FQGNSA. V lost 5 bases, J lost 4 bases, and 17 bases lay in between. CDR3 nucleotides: TGTGCCAGCAGCCGATCTAGAGGGCAAATCACTGAAGCTTTCTTT. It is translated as CASSRSRGQITEAFF.

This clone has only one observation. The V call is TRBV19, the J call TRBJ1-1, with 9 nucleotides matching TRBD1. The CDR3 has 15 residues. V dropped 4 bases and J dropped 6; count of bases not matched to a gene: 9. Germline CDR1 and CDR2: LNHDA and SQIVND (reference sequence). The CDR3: CASSSWTGEWAEAFF. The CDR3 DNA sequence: TGTGCCAGTAGTAGCTGGACAGGGGAGTGGGCTGAAGCTTTCTTT.

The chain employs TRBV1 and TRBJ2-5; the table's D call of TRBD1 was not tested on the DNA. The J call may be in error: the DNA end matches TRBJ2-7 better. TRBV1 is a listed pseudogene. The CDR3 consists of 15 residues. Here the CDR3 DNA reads TGCACCAGCAGCCAAGATTGGGACAACTCCTACGAGCAGTACTTC. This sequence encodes CTSSQDWDNSYEQYF.

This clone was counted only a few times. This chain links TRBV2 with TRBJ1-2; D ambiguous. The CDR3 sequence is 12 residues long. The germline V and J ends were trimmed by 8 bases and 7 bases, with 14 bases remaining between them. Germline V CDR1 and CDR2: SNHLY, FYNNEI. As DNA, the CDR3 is TGTGCCAGCGCAGCGTTGAATGGTGGCTACACCTTC. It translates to CASAALNGGYTF.

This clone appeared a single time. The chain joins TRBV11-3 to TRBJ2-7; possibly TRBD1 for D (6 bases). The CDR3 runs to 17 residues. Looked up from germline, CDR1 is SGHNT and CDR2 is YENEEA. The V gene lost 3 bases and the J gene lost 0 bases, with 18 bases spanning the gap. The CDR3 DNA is TGTGCCAGCAGCTTTTTGTGTGAGGACAGTGACTCCTACGAGCAGTACTTC. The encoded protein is CASSFLCEDSDSYEQYF.

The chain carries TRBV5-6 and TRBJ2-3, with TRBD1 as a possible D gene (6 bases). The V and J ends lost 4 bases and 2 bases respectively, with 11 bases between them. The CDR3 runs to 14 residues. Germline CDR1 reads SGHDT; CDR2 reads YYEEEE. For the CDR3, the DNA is TGTGCCAGCAGCCAGGGGACCCCCACAGATACGCAGTATTTT. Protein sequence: CASSQGTPTDTQYF.

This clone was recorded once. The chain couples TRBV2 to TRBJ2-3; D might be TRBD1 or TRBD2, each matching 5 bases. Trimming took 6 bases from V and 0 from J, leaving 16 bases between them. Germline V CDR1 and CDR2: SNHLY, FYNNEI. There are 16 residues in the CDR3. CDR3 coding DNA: TGTGCCAGCAGCGTCCAAGGGACGTCTAGCACAGATACGCAGTATTTT. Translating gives CASSVQGTSSTDTQYF.

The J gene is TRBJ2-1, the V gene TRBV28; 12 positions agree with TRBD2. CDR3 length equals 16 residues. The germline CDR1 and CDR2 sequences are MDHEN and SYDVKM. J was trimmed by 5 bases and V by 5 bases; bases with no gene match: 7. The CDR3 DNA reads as TGTGCCAGCAGTCCTCCGGGACTAGCGGGCCACAATGAGCAGTTCTTC. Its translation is CASSPPGLAGHNEQFF.

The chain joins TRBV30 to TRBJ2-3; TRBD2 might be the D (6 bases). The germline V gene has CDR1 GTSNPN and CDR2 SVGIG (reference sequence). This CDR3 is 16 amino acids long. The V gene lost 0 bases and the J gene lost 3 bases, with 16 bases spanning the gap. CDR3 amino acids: CAWSVYTGVKTDTQYF. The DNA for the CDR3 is TGTGCCTGGAGTGTTTATACGGGAGTGAAGACAGATACGCAGTATTTT.

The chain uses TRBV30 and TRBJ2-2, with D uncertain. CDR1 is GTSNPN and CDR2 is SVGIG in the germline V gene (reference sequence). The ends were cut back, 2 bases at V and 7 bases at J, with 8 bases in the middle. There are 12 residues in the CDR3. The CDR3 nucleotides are TGTGCCTGGAGTACATGGGTCGGGGAGCTGTTTTTT. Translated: CAWSTWVGELFF.

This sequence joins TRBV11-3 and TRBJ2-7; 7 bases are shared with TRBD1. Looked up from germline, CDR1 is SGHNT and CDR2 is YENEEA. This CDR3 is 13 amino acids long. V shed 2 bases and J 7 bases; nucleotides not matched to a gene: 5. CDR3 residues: CASSLRDSLEQYF. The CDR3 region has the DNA TGTGCCAGCAGCTTACGGGACAGCCTTGAGCAGTACTTC.

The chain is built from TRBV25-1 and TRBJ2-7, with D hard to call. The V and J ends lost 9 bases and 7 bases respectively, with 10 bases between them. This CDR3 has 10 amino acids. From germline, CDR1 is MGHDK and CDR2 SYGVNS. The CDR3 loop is CASRVGEQYF. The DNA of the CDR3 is TGTGCCAGTCGGGTGGGTGAGCAGTACTTC.

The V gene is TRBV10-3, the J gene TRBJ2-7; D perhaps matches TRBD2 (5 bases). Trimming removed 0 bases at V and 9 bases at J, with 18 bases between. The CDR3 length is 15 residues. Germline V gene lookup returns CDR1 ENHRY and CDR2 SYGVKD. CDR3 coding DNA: TGTGCCATCAGTGAGTCGTTACTAGAGATAGGATGGCAGTACTTC. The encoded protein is CAISESLLEIGWQYF.

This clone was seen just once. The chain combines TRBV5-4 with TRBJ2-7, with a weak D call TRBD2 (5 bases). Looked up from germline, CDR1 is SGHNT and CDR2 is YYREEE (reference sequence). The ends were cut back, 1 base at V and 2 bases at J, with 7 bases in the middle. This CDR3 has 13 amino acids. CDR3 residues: CASSLSGTYEQYF. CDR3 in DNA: TGTGCCAGCAGCTTGTCGGGAACCTACGAGCAGTACTTC.